This T cell receptor beta chain is drawn from a study of blood T cells in healthy people across ages. Overall study results and limits: From one million sequenced T cells, diversity estimates were lower bounds. Compared with aged donors, long-lived donors showed fewer expanded clones, suggesting selection. Shifts in expanded clonotypes may have been confounded by donor CMV status, which was unknown.

This CDR3 region has 11 residues. Per germline, CDR1 LNHNV and CDR2 YYDKDF (reference sequence). V was shortened by 9 bases and J by 1 base, with 6 bases between the two germline ends. Then a second PCR, running about 7 to 11 cycles, was carried out with a sample-barcoded 5' primer and a J-beta primer mix. Researchers report that each sample yielded at least 2.5 million CDR3-containing paired-end reads. TCRdb processed the 5' RACE reads anew with MiXCR; each CDR3 protein has one entry. The data contain about 640,000 distinct CDR3 sequences, under 70% of them singletons. About this clonotype itself: The antigen is unknown.

Input material: blood. V gene TRBV15 combines with J gene TRBJ1-1; unclear D gene. This receptor was identified in a man aged 55-75 years in good health. The CDR3 bases are TGTGCCACAAAACAGAACACTGAAGCTTTCTTT. This translates into CATKQNTEAFF.